The entry that follows covers one T cell receptor beta chain sequence. Authors' data handling: Estimates of nucleated cell counts were drawn from the amplification of reference gene primers. Sequenced by immunoSEQ multiplex PCR; TCRdb stores in-frame clones only, minus some. The DNA gave D and trimming, while V, J and clone size come from that table. The data contain around 100,000 clones, approximately 86% of them seen just once; the ten biggest clones take up roughly 1.7%. This CDR3 is built from 13 residues. V was pared by 0 bases and J by 6 bases, with 9 bases between. Germline CDR1 ENHRY, CDR2 SYGVKD. The data were taken from a study of blood T cell repertoires in COVID-19. In the study overall: Samples came from the United States, Italy and Spain, spanning acute and convalescent COVID-19. The cDNA or gDNA used as material had been derived from T cells, B-cell-depleted T cells, or PBMCs.

The chain couples TRBV10-3 to TRBJ2-7; possible D gene TRBD1, 5 bases. The clonotype was recovered from a man older than 75 with acute or convalescent COVID-19. Material: peripheral blood. CDR3 region: CAISESRGPEQYF. DNA for the CDR3: TGTGCCATCAGTGAGTCTAGGGGCCCCGAGCAGTACTTC.